These 5 T cell receptor beta chains came from one sample sequenced in a study of shared clonotypes between healthy human individuals. This table comes from immunoSEQ multiplex PCR, and its TCRdb copy is limited to in-frame clones, with some not included. The sample comprises some 2,000,000 clones, 90% to 96% of which are singletons, and less than 0.15% rests with the top ten. Source material: naive CD4+ T cells sorted from blood. Subset indicated: CD45RA+ positively selected. Every receptor here comes from a man younger than 35 in good health.

The chain has TRBV10-1 and TRBJ2-7; no clear D gene. Looked up from germline, CDR1 is WNHNN and CDR2 is SYGVQD (reference sequence). This CDR3 comprises 15 residues. Trimming removed 3 bases from V and 3 bases from J, with 15 bases in between. The DNA for the CDR3 is TGCGCCAGCAGTGACGCGGCAGACCCGATCTACGAGCAGTACTTC. It is translated as CASSDAADPIYEQYF.

The V call is TRBV6-1, the J call TRBJ2-3; no reliable D call. Per germline, CDR1 MNHNS and CDR2 SASEGT. V was clipped by 4 bases and J by 10 bases, with 9 bases between them. CDR3 length equals 11 residues. The CDR3 sequence: CASSVLRPQYF. CDR3 coding DNA: TGTGCCAGCAGTGTCTTGAGGCCGCAGTATTTT.

This chain joins TRBV7-2 and TRBJ1-2; TRBD1 is a possible D gene (5 bases). Trimming shortened V by 3 bases and J by 3 bases, and 17 bases separated the two germline ends. This CDR3 is 16 amino acids long. CDR1 is SGHTA and CDR2 is FQGNSA in the germline V gene. In nucleotides, the CDR3 is TGTGCCAGCAGCTTCATCATGAGGGGCTGGGACTATGGCTACACCTTC. Its protein product is CASSFIMRGWDYGYTF. Supplemented by reference TRBV7-2 and TRBJ1-2, the full variable domain reads GAGVSQSPSNKVTEKGKDVELRCDPISGHTALYWYRQSLGQGLEFLIYFQGNSAPDKSGLPSDRFSAERTGGSVSTLTIQRTQQEDSAVYLCASSFIMRGWDYGYTFGSGTRLTVV.

The chain carries TRBV30 and TRBJ2-7; 7 nucleotides match TRBD1. Trimming took 1 base from V and 6 from J; bases not matched to a gene: 3. In germline, CDR1 is GTSNPN, CDR2 SVGIG (reference sequence). This CDR3 region has 12 residues. DNA of the CDR3: TGTGCCTGGAGTGCGACAGGGCCCGAGCAGTACTTC. Its translation: CAWSATGPEQYF.

This clone was recorded once. Different DNA sequences within this sample yield the same CDR3. The chain is built from TRBV6-1 and TRBJ1-2; D gene ambiguous. The V end lost 0 bases, the J end lost 0 bases, and 8 bases lay between the germline ends. The CDR3 loop spans 15 amino acids. Germline V gene lookup returns CDR1 MNHNS and CDR2 SASEGT. In DNA form, the CDR3 reads TGTGCCAGCAGTGAAGCCTACCCCGCTAACTATGGCTACACCTTC. Protein: CASSEAYPANYGYTF.